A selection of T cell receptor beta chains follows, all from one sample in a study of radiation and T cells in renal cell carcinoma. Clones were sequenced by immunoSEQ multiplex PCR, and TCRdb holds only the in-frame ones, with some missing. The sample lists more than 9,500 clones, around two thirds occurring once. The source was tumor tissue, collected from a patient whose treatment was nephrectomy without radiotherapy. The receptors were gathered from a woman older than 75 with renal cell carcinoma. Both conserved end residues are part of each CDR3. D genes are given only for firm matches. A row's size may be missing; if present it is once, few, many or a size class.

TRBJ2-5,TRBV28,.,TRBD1,CASSGDRETQETQYF,TGTGCCAGCAGTGGGGACAGGGAAACCCAAGAGACCCAGTACTTC
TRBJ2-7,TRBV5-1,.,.,CASRYTGRSPYEQYF,TGCGCCAGCCGCTACACGGGAAGGAGTCCCTACGAGCAGTACTTC
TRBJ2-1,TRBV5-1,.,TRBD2,CASSLTSGGYNEQFF,TGCGCCAGCAGCTTAACTAGCGGGGGCTACAATGAGCAGTTCTTC
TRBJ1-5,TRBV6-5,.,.,CASSYSGSPNQPQHF,TGTGCCAGCAGTTACTCGGGCTCCCCCAATCAGCCCCAGCATTTT
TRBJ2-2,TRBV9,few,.,CASSPRARHGELFF,TGTGCCAGCAGCCCCCGCGCTAGGCACGGGGAGCTGTTTTTT
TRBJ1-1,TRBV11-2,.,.,CASSDPPTEAFF,TGTGCCAGCAGCGACCCCCCAACTGAAGCTTTCTTT
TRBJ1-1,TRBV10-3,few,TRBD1,CAISESPDRVEAFF,TGTGCCATCAGTGAGTCCCCCGACAGGGTTGAAGCTTTCTTT
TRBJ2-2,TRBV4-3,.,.,CASSQVTGFSWTGELFF,TGCGCCAGCAGCCAAGTTACAGGGTTTAGTTGGACCGGGGAGCTGTTTTTT
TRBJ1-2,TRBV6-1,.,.,CASSEPETRFFYGYTF,TGTGCCAGCAGTGAACCTGAGACCAGGTTCTTCTATGGCTACACCTTC
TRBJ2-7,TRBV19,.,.,CASSIGTQNYEQYF,TGTGCCAGTAGTATAGGTACACAGAACTACGAGCAGTACTTC
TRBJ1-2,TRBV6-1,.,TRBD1,CASSTGTAGGYTF,TGTGCCAGCAGTACCGGGACAGCCGGTGGCTACACCTTC
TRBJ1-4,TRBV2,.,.,CASSELAQNEKLFF,TGTGCCAGCAGTGAGTTGGCCCAGAATGAAAAACTGTTTTTT
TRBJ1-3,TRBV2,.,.,CASREATGSGNTIYF,TGTGCCAGCAGAGAAGCGACGGGCTCTGGAAACACCATATATTTT
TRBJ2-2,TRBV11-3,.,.,CASSLGPPANTGELFF,TGTGCCAGCAGCCTTGGACCGCCCGCGAACACCGGGGAGCTGTTTTTT
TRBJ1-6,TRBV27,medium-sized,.,CASSLALNSPLHF,TGTGCCAGCAGTTTAGCCCTAAATTCACCCCTCCACTTT